Listed below are T cell receptor beta chains from one sample, sequenced in a study of vaccination and CD4 T cells after COVID-19. TCRdb re-called the PCR reads through MiXCR, storing one row per CDR3 protein. Among 9,500 to 11,000 distinct CDR3 sequences listed, about 75% were seen once. Antigens for these TCRs are unknown. The specimen was CD4+ T cells from blood, cultured in vitro. These receptors were taken from a human donor who had recovered from COVID-19. Both conserved end residues are part of each CDR3. Each record gives: CDR3 DNA, CDR3 protein, V gene, D gene, clone size, J gene. The D gene is left open where the match is weak. For some rows the clone size is stated as once, few or many, or as a class when expanded; others skip it.

cdr3_nt: TGTGCCACCAGTGACCCTATAGCGGCCTCCTACAATGAGCAGTTCTTC; cdr3_aa: CATSDPIAASYNEQFF; v_call: TRBV24-1; d_call: .; clone_size: few; j_call: TRBJ2-1
cdr3_nt: TGTGCCAGCTCTAAGGGGGACAACCTGGGGGAGACCCAGTACTTC; cdr3_aa: CASSKGDNLGETQYF; v_call: TRBV6-1; d_call: .; clone_size: .; j_call: TRBJ2-5
cdr3_nt: TGTGCCAGCAGCCCGAGCGCGATTCGAAATCAGCCCCAGCATTTT; cdr3_aa: CASSPSAIRNQPQHF; v_call: TRBV11-2; d_call: .; clone_size: few; j_call: TRBJ1-5
cdr3_nt: TGTGCCAGCAGTTTTGGGTGGAATCAGCCCCAGCATTTT; cdr3_aa: CASSFGWNQPQHF; v_call: TRBV28; d_call: .; clone_size: .; j_call: TRBJ1-5
cdr3_nt: TGCGCCAGCAGACTAGCGGGACAAGAGACCCAGTACTTC; cdr3_aa: CASRLAGQETQYF; v_call: TRBV10-2; d_call: TRBD2; clone_size: .; j_call: TRBJ2-5
cdr3_nt: TGTGCCAGCAGTGGGGACAGGGTAGGCTATGGCTACACCTTC; cdr3_aa: CASSGDRVGYGYTF; v_call: TRBV28; d_call: TRBD1; clone_size: .; j_call: TRBJ1-2
cdr3_nt: TGTGCCAGTAGTCCTCGGGCAGGGGGGTACGGCTACACCTTC; cdr3_aa: CASSPRAGGYGYTF; v_call: TRBV19; d_call: TRBD1; clone_size: .; j_call: TRBJ1-2
cdr3_nt: TGCAGTGCTAGTAAGGGACTAGCGGCACGCACAGATACGCAGTATTTT; cdr3_aa: CSASKGLAARTDTQYF; v_call: TRBV20-1; d_call: TRBD2; clone_size: .; j_call: TRBJ2-3
cdr3_nt: TGCAGCGTTGAAGCAGGGGCGGGGGGCTACACCTTC; cdr3_aa: CSVEAGAGGYTF; v_call: TRBV29-1; d_call: .; clone_size: .; j_call: TRBJ1-2
cdr3_nt: TGCAGTGCTAGGGATACAGGTGCTCAGGGCCAGCCCCAGCATTTT; cdr3_aa: CSARDTGAQGQPQHF; v_call: TRBV20-1; d_call: .; clone_size: .; j_call: TRBJ1-5
cdr3_nt: TGTGCCAGCAGCTTAGTGGGGGGGGTTGGTCAGCCCCAGCATTTT; cdr3_aa: CASSLVGGVGQPQHF; v_call: TRBV7-2; d_call: .; clone_size: .; j_call: TRBJ1-5
cdr3_nt: TGCAGTGCTAGTCAAGGGAGCAATCAGCCCCAGCATTTT; cdr3_aa: CSASQGSNQPQHF; v_call: TRBV20-1; d_call: .; clone_size: few; j_call: TRBJ1-5
cdr3_nt: TGTGCCAGCAGCAAGAACTGGGGTGACACTGAAGCTTTCTTT; cdr3_aa: CASSKNWGDTEAFF; v_call: TRBV7-2; d_call: .; clone_size: .; j_call: TRBJ1-1
cdr3_nt: TGTGCCAGCAGTTCCGCAGGGGGCAGGGGCGGTAGCAATCAGCCCCAGCATTTT; cdr3_aa: CASSSAGGRGGSNQPQHF; v_call: TRBV6-5; d_call: TRBD1; clone_size: once; j_call: TRBJ1-5
cdr3_nt: TGTGCCAGCAGTTACCCGGGCACCCTCTACGAGCAGTACTTC; cdr3_aa: CASSYPGTLYEQYF; v_call: TRBV6-2/TRBV6-3; d_call: .; clone_size: .; j_call: TRBJ2-7
cdr3_nt: TGCAGTGCTTATACAGGGGGCTTGGGCTATGGCTACACCTTC; cdr3_aa: CSAYTGGLGYGYTF; v_call: TRBV20-1; d_call: TRBD1; clone_size: .; j_call: TRBJ1-2
cdr3_nt: TGTGCCAGCAGCCGGGGGCTTTCCAGCCACGAGCAGTACTTC; cdr3_aa: CASSRGLSSHEQYF; v_call: TRBV7-2; d_call: .; clone_size: .; j_call: TRBJ2-7